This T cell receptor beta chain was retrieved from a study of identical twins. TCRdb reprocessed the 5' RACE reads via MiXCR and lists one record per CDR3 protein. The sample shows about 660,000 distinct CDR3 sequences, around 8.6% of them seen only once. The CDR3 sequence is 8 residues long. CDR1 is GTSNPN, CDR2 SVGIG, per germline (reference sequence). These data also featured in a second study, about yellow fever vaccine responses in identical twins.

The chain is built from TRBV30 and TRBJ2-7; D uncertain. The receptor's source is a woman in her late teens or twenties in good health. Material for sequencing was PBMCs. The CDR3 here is CAVHEQYF. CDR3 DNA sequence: TGTGCTGTCCACGAGCAGTACTTC. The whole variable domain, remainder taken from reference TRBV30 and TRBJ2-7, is SQTIHQWPATLVQPVGSPLSLECTVEGTSNPNLYWYRQAAGRGLQLLFYSVGIGQISSEVPQNLSASRPQDRQFILSSKKLLLSDSGFYLCAVHEQYFGPGTRLTVT.